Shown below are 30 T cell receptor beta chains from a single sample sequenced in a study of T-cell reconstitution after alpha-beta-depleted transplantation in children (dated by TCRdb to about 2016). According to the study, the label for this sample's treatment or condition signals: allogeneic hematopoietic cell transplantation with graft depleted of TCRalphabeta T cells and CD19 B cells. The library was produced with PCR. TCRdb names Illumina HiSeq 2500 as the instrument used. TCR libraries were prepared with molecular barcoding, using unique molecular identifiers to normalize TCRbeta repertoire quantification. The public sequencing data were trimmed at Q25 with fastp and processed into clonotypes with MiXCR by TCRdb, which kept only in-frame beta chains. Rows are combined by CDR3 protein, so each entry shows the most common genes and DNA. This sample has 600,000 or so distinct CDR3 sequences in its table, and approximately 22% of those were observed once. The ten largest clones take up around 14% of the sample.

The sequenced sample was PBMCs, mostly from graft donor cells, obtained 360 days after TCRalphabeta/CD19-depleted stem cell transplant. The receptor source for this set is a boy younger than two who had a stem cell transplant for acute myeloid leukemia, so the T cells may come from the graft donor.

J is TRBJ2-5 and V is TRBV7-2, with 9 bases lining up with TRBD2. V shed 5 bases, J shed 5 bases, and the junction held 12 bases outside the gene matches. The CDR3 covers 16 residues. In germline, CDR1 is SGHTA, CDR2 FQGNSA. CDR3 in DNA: TGTGCCAGCAGCCCCAGCCCAGGACTAGCGATCGAGACCCAGTACTTC. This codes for CASSPSPGLAIETQYF.

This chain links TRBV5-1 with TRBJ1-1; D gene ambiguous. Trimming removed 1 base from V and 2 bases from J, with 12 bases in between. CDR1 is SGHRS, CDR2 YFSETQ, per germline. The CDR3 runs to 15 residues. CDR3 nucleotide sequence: TGCGCCAGCAGCTTGTACGACCCAGTCAACACTGAAGCTTTCTTT. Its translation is CASSLYDPVNTEAFF.

CDR3 amino acids: CASSLSPGRDTQYF. CDR3 bases: TGTGCCAGCAGTTTGAGCCCCGGCCGCGATACGCAGTATTTT. V gene TRBV27 combines with J gene TRBJ2-3; no reliable D call. CDR1 and CDR2 (germline): MNHEY, SMNVEV (reference sequence). This CDR3 has 14 amino acids. Trimming left V 3 bases short and J 6 bases short, with 13 bases between.

CDR3 sequence: CASSFVRRQAKNIQYF. The CDR3 DNA is TGTGCCAGCAGCTTTGTTAGGAGACAGGCCAAAAACATTCAGTACTTC. This rearrangement joins TRBV5-6 to TRBJ2-4, with a tentative D call TRBD1 (5 bases). Per germline, CDR1 SGHDT and CDR2 YYEEEE. This CDR3 region has 16 residues. Trimming stripped 2 bases from V and 1 base from J, with 13 bases between.

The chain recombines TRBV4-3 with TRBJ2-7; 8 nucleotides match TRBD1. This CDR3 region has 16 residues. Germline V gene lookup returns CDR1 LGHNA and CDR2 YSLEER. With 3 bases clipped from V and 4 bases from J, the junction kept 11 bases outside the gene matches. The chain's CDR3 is CASSHYRGAFMYEQYF. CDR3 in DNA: TGCGCCAGCAGCCACTACAGGGGGGCGTTTATGTACGAGCAGTACTTC.

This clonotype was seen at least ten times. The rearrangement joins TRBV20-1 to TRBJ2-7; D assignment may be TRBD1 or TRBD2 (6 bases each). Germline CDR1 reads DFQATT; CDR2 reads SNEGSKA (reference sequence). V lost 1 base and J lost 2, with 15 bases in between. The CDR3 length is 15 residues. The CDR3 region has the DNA TGCAGTGCTAGAGGTAGACGGGGGCTAACCTACGAGCAGTACTTC. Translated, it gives CSARGRRGLTYEQYF.

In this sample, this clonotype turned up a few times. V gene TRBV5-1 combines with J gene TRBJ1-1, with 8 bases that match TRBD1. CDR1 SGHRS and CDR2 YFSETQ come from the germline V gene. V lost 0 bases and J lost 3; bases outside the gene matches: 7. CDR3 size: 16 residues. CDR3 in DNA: TGCGCCAGCAGCTTGGTGGCAGGGGGCCGCGACACTGAAGCTTTCTTT. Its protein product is CASSLVAGGRDTEAFF.

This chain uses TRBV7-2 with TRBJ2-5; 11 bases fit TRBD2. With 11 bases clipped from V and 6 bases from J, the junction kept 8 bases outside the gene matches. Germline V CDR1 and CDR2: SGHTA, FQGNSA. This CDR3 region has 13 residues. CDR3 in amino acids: CACSSGGLQTQYF. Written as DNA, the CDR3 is TGTGCCTGTTCTAGCGGGGGGCTCCAGACCCAGTACTTC.

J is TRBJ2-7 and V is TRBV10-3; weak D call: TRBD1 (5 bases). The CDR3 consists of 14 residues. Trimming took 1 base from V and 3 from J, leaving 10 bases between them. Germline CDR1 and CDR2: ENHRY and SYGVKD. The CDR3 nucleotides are TGTGCCATCAGTGAGTTGCAGGGCTACTACGAGCAGTACTTC. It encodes CAISELQGYYEQYF.

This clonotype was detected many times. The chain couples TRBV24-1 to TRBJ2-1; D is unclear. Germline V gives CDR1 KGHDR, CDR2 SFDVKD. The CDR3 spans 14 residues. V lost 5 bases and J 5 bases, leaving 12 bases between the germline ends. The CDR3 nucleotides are TGTGCCACCAGTGTCTCTACCATTAACAATGAGCAGTTCTTC. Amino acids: CATSVSTINNEQFF.

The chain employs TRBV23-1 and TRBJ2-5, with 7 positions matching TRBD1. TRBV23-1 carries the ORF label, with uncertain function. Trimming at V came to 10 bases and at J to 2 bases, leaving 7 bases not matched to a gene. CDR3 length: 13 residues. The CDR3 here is CANWDSRQETQYF. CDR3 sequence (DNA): TGCGCCAACTGGGACAGCCGGCAAGAGACCCAGTACTTC.

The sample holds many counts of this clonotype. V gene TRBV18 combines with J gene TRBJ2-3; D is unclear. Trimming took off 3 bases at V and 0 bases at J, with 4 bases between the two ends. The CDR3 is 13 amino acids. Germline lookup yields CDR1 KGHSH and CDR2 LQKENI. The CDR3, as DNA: TGTGCCAGCTCACCCCAGAGCACAGATACGCAGTATTTT. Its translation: CASSPQSTDTQYF. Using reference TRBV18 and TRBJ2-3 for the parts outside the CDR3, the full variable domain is NAGVMQNPRHLVRRRGQEARLRCSPMKGHSHVYWYRQLPEEGLKFMVYLQKENIIDESGMPKERFSAEFPKEGPSILRIQQVVRGDSAAYFCASSPQSTDTQYFGPGTRLTVL.

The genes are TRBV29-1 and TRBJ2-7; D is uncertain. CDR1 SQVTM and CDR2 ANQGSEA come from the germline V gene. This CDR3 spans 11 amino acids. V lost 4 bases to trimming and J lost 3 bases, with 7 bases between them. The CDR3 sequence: CSVVVNYEQYV. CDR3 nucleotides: TGCAGCGTTGTAGTCAACTACGAGCAGTACGTC.

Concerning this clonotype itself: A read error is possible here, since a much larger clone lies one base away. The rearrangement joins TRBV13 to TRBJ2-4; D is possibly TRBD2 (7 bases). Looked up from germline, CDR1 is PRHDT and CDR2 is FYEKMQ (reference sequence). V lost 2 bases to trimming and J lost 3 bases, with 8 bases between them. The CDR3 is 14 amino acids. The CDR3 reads CASSLRGGKNIQYF. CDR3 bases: TGTGCCAGCAGCTTAAGGGGGGGCAAAAACATTCAGTACTTC.

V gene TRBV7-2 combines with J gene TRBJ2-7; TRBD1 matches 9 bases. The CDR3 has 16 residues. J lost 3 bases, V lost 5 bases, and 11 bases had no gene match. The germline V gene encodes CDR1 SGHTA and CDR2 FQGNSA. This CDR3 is CASSQRGTGFLYEQYF. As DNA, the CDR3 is TGTGCCAGCAGCCAGAGGGGGACAGGGTTTCTCTACGAGCAGTACTTC.

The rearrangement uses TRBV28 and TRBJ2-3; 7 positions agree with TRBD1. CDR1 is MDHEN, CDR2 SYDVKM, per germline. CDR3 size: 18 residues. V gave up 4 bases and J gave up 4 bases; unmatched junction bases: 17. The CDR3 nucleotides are TGTGCCAGCAGTTCCTACCCGACAGGGAAGTTGTCAGCAGATACGCAGTATTTT. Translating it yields CASSSYPTGKLSADTQYF.

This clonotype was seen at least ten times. This chain's CDR3 is CASSLAEVNTDTQYF. Written as DNA, the CDR3 is TGTGCCAGCAGTTTGGCGGAAGTGAACACAGATACGCAGTATTTT. V gene TRBV12-3 or TRBV12-4 combines with J gene TRBJ2-3; D not certain. Trimming left V 3 bases short and J 2 bases short, with 12 bases between. The CDR3 extends over 15 amino acids.

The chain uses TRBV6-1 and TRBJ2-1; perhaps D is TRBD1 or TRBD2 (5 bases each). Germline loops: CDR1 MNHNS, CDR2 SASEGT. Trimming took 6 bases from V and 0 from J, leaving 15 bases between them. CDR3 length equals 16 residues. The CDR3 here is CASRTLGEGSYNEQFF. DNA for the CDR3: TGTGCCAGCAGAACCTTGGGGGAAGGCTCCTACAATGAGCAGTTCTTC.

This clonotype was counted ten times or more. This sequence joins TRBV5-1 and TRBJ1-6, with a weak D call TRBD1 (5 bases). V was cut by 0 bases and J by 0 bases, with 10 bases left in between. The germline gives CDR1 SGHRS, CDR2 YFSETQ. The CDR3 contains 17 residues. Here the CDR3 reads CASSLGWGLSYNSPLHF. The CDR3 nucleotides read TGCGCCAGCAGCTTGGGATGGGGCCTCTCCTATAATTCACCCCTCCACTTT.

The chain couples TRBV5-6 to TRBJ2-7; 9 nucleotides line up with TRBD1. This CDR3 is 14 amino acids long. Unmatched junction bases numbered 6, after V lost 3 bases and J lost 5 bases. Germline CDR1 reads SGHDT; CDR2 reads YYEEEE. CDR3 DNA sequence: TGTGCCAGCAGCTACCCCGGGACAGGGAACGAGCAGTACTTC. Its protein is CASSYPGTGNEQYF.

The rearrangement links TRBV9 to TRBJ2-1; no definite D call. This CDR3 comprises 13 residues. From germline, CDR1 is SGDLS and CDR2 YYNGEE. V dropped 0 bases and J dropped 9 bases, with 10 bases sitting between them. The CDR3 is CASSVVSLSEQFF. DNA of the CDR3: TGTGCCAGCAGCGTAGTTTCCCTGAGTGAGCAGTTCTTC.

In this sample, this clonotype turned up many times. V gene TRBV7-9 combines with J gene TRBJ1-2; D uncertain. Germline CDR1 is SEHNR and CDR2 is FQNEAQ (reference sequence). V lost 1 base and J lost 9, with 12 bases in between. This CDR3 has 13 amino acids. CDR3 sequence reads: CASSLVTAISYTF. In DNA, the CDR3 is TGTGCCAGCAGCTTAGTTACAGCTATAAGCTACACCTTC.

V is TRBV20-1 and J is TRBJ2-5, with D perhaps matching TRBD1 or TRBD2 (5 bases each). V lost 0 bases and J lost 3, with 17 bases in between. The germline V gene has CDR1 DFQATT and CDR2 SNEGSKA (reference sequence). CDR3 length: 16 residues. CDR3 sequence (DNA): TGCAGTGCTAGAGATCTGAGGGGTCGGTCTAAAGAGACCCAGTACTTC. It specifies CSARDLRGRSKETQYF.

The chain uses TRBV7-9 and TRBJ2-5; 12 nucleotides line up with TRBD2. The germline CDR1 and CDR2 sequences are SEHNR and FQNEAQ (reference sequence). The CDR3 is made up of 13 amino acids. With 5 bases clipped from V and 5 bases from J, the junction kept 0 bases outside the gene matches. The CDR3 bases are TGTGCCAGCAGCACTAGCGGGAGGGAGACCCAGTACTTC. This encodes CASSTSGRETQYF.

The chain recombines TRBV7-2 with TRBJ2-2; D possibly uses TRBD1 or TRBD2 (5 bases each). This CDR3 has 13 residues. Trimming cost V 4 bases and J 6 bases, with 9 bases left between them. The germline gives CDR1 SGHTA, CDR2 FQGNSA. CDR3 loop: CASSSEGPGELFF. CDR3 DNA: TGTGCCAGCAGCTCCGAGGGGCCCGGGGAGCTGTTTTTT.

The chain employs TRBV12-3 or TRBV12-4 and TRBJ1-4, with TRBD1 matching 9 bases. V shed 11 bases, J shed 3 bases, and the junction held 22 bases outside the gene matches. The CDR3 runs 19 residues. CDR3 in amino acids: CACCGLRDRDTSSNEKLFF. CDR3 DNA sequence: TGTGCCTGCTGTGGGCTCCGGGACAGGGATACTTCTTCTAATGAAAAACTGTTTTTT.

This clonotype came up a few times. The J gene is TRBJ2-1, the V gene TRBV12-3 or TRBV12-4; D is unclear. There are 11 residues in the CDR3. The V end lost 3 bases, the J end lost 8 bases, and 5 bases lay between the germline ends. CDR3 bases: TGTGCCAGCAGTTTCCTACATGAGCAGTTCTTC. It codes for CASSFLHEQFF.

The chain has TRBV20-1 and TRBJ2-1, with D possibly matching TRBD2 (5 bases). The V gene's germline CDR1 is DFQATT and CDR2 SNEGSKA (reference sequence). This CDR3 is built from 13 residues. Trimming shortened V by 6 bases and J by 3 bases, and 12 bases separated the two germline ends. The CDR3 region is CSAWAGYYNEQFF. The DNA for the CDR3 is TGCAGTGCGTGGGCGGGCTACTACAATGAGCAGTTCTTC.

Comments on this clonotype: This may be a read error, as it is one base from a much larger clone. The CDR3 loop is CAISGHSWDRKETQCF. The CDR3 region has the DNA TGTGCCATCAGTGGCCATTCTTGGGACAGAAAAGAGACCCAGTGCTTC. The rearrangement links TRBV10-3 to TRBJ2-5, with TRBD1 matching over 7 bases. Germline loops: CDR1 ENHRY, CDR2 SYGVKD. This CDR3 has 16 amino acids.

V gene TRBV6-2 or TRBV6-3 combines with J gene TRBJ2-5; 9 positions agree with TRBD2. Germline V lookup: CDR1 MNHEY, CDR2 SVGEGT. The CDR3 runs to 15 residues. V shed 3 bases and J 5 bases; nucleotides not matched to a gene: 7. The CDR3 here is CASSYAGGPEETQYF. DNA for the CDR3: TGTGCCAGCAGTTATGCGGGGGGGCCCGAGGAGACCCAGTACTTC.